This T cell receptor beta chain comes out of a study of T-cell reconstitution after alpha-beta-depleted transplantation in children (dated by TCRdb to 2016 to 2018). Some background on the complete study: The study quantitatively tracked T-cell immune reconstitution after TCRalphabeta/CD19-depleted allogeneic hematopoietic cell transplantation in children using TCR repertoire profiling.

CDR1 MNHEY and CDR2 SMNVEV are derived from the germline V gene (reference sequence). Counted from cysteine to phenylalanine, this CDR3 has 14 amino acids. Only CDR3 DNA is held: 42 bases, read in frame from base 1. For this chain, trimming is 8 bases at the V end and 6 bases at the J end, and the number of junction bases without a gene match is 9. At least ten counts were recorded for this clonotype. Its antigen remains unidentified. There are no base qualities to consult, and no much larger clone falls within one base. Libraries came from PCR. TCRdb records Illumina HiSeq 2500 as the sequencer. TCR library preparation used molecular barcoding, with unique molecular identifiers applied to normalize quantification of the TCRbeta repertoire. The raw public reads went through TCRdb reprocessing: fastp at Q25, MiXCR clone calling, in-frame beta chains kept. Under each unique CDR3 protein, matching rows form one entry showing the most common genes and DNA. The sample table records some 240,000 distinct CDR3 sequences; 9.7% of these occur just once. Together, the top ten hold approximately 4.7% of the sample.

The sample was PBMCs from the stem cell graft donor, taken from the stem cell graft. The clonotype was recovered from a human donor who donated a stem cell graft to a child with SCID. Recombination connected TRBV27 to TRBJ1-5; TRBD1 matches 8 bases in the middle. This receptor has the CDR3 CASAVQGVGQPQHF. The DNA sequence is as follows: TGTGCCAGCGCGGTACAGGGGGTGGGTCAGCCCCAGCATTTT.